This entry features one T cell receptor beta chain sequence. The target antigen is unknown. The junction shows a germline mismatch at one end, possibly a read error. The data are from a study of T cell responses to AZD1222 COVID-19 vaccine. Study in general: Pooled samples include second doses given at about 4 or 12 weeks. Study-wide results and limits: Among those given AZD1222, only five to seven were seropositive at baseline.

The repertoire was sequenced with immunoSEQ multiplex PCR; TCRdb's copy has only in-frame clones and lacks some. This table has around 170,000 clones, 90% appearing once. The CDR3 is 14 amino acids. Germline assignment: CDR1 SGDLS and CDR2 YYNGEE. The chain employs TRBV9 and TRBJ2-2; D is ambiguous. This clonotype was sampled from an adult in good health. Here the sequenced sample was peripheral blood, taken on day 0 of AZD1222 vaccination. The CDR3 protein is CASSVRANPGELFF. The CDR3 region has the DNA TGTGCCAGCAGTGTCCGGGCGAACCCCGGGGAGCTGTTTTTT.